A selection of T cell receptor beta chains follows, all from one sample in a study of cytomegalovirus exposure and HLA in healthy donors. The table came from immunoSEQ multiplex PCR; TCRdb's copy has only in-frame clones and leaves some out. The profile shows about 120,000 clones, about 80% of them singletons. Sequences were obtained from PBMCs. The receptors were gathered from a woman aged 55 to 70 in good health and CMV-seropositive. The CDR3 runs from the conserved cysteine through the conserved F or W. The D gene is left open where the match is weak. The listing skips clone size in some rows; elsewhere it reads once, few, many or a size class.

d_gene	v_gene	abundance	j_gene	CDR3nt	CDR3aa
TRBD1	TRBV29-1	NA	TRBJ2-7	TGCAGCGTTGTGGGACAGGGGCACTACGAGCAGTACTTC	CSVVGQGHYEQYF
NA	TRBV6-5	NA	TRBJ1-2	TGTGCCAGCAGCCCTATACGAGGGTCTCACTATGGCTACACCTTC	CASSPIRGSHYGYTF
TRBD1	TRBV28	NA	TRBJ1-2	TGTGCCAGCAGGCGGCCTCAGGGGGGAGGCTACACCTTC	CASRRPQGGGYTF
NA	TRBV28	NA	TRBJ1-3	TGTGCCAGCAGTTTGGGGAGAAGTGGAAACACCATATATTTT	CASSLGRSGNTIYF
NA	TRBV29-1	NA	TRBJ2-3	TGCAGCGTTGTTGTATTTTGGGGGGGCACCACAGATACGCAGTATTTT	CSVVVFWGGTTDTQYF
TRBD1	TRBV6-1	NA	TRBJ1-2	TGTGCCAGCTCTAGCCTGGCAGGGGGTAACTATGGCTACACCTTC	CASSSLAGGNYGYTF
NA	TRBV5-1	NA	TRBJ1-1	TGCGCCAGCAGACCGGGGGGGGTCTGGGACACTGAAGCTTTCTTT	CASRPGGVWDTEAFF
TRBD1	TRBV28	NA	TRBJ2-7	TGTGCCACCATCTACGGACAGGGGGCCTACGAGCAGTACTTC	CATIYGQGAYEQYF
NA	TRBV25-1	once	TRBJ1-2	TGTGCCAGCAGTGAAACTACGGGCCGCAGGGGTGGCTACACCTTC	CASSETTGRRGGYTF
TRBD2	TRBV9	NA	TRBJ2-1	TGTGCCAGCAGCGTAGAATGGCTAGCGGACAATGAGCAGTTCTTC	CASSVEWLADNEQFF
NA	TRBV28	NA	TRBJ2-1	TGTGCCAGCAGCAGATCGACTAGTGGTTCCAATGAGCAGTTCTTC	CASSRSTSGSNEQFF
NA	TRBV6-6	NA	TRBJ1-5	TGTGCCAGCAGTTCTGTATCAGGGGCCTATCAGCCCCAGCATTTT	CASSSVSGAYQPQHF
NA	TRBV11-2	NA	TRBJ1-2	TGTGCCAGCAGCTTAGGTGGCAGTTCCTATGGCTACACCTTC	CASSLGGSSYGYTF
NA	TRBV7-7	NA	TRBJ2-2	TGTGCCAGCAGCTTAGGACAGCCTTTAAACACCGGGGAGCTGTTTTTT	CASSLGQPLNTGELFF
NA	TRBV5-1	NA	TRBJ1-4	TGCGCCAGCAGCTTGGAAGGCGGGTATAATGAAAAACTGTTTTTT	CASSLEGGYNEKLFF
NA	TRBV28	NA	TRBJ2-7	TGTGCCAGCAGTTTAATATACTACGAGCAGTACTTC	CASSLIYYEQYF
NA	TRBV2	NA	TRBJ1-4	TGTGCCAGCAGTGAAGTGGAGGGATCTAATGAAAAACTGTTTTTT	CASSEVEGSNEKLFF
NA	TRBV6-6	NA	TRBJ1-2	TGTGCCAGCAGTTCGGGCGGGGGGGTTGGCTACACCTTC	CASSSGGGVGYTF
TRBD2	TRBV9	few	TRBJ2-1	TGTGCCAGCAGCGCAAACCCCGGGACTAGCGGGATTCCTGAGCAGTTCTTC	CASSANPGTSGIPEQFF
NA	TRBV11-2	few	TRBJ1-5	TGTGCCAGCAGCTTAATCCAGGATCAGCCCCAGCATTTT	CASSLIQDQPQHF
TRBD2	TRBV19	NA	TRBJ2-1	TGTGCCAGTAGTCGCCTCGGGACTAGCGGGAGAGATGAGCAGTTCTTC	CASSRLGTSGRDEQFF
NA	TRBV21-1	NA	TRBJ2-1	TGTGCCAGCTTAGCAAAACGTGGTTTCGGACTAGCGGACAGTGAGCAGTTCTTC	CASLAKRGFGLADSEQFF
NA	TRBV1	NA	TRBJ2-1	TGCACCAGCAGCCAACACTTAGGACAGGCCGTAGCGGAGAGCTCCTACAATGAGCAGTTCTTC	CTSSQHLGQAVAESSYNEQFF
NA	TRBV6-1	NA	TRBJ1-6	TGTGCCAGCAGTGAAGTTGGGGGCGCGGATTCACCCCTCCACTTT	CASSEVGGADSPLHF
NA	TRBV30	NA	TRBJ1-2	TGTGCCTGGAGAATCACAGGCGGCTACACCTTC	CAWRITGGYTF
NA	TRBV11-2	NA	TRBJ2-1	TGTGCCAGCAGTCAACAGGGAGCCAATGAGCAGTTCTTC	CASSQQGANEQFF
NA	TRBV6-1	once	TRBJ1-3	TGTGCCAGCGGTACCAGGGGCCACTCTGGAAACACCATATATTTT	CASGTRGHSGNTIYF
TRBD2	TRBV7-7	NA	TRBJ2-7	TGTGCCAGCAGCTTCGGACTAGTAGGCGAGCAGTACTTC	CASSFGLVGEQYF
NA	TRBV4-2	NA	TRBJ2-7	TGTGCCAGCAGCCAACGGAGGGGGGGACCCTACGAGCAGTACTTC	CASSQRRGGPYEQYF
TRBD2	TRBV5-1	NA	TRBJ2-3	TGCGCCAGCAGCTTGGTATGGTTAGTGGCTAGCGGGACAATACCTACCACAGATACGCAGTATTTT	CASSLVWLVASGTIPTTDTQYF
TRBD1	TRBV11-2	once	TRBJ1-4	TGTGCCAGCAGTGACAGGGGCTGGAATGAAAAACTGTTTTTT	CASSDRGWNEKLFF
NA	TRBV28	NA	TRBJ2-4	TGTGCCAGCAGTTTGGGCCGGATCATTCAGTACTTC	CASSLGRIIQYF
NA	TRBV7-9	NA	TRBJ1-2	TGTGCCAGCAGCTTACGGCCCGGGGTTGGCTACACCTTC	CASSLRPGVGYTF
NA	TRBV10-3	NA	TRBJ1-1	TGTGCCATCAGTGAGGGGACAACCGAGACAACTGAAGCTTTCTTT	CAISEGTTETTEAFF
TRBD1	TRBV19	NA	TRBJ1-3	TGTGCCAGTAGTATGGCGACAGGGGCTGGAAACACCATATATTTT	CASSMATGAGNTIYF
NA	TRBV6-1	NA	TRBJ2-7	TGTGCCAGCAGTGAATACGATATACTCTCCTACGAGCAGTACTTC	CASSEYDILSYEQYF
NA	TRBV7-9	few	TRBJ1-1	TGTGCCAGCAGCCTACAGGGCTCGAACACTGAAGCTTTCTTT	CASSLQGSNTEAFF
NA	TRBV29-1	NA	TRBJ1-1	TGCAGCGGTGAACAGGGATTGGGGGGCACTGAAGCTTTCTTT	CSGEQGLGGTEAFF
NA	TRBV27	NA	TRBJ2-7	TGTGCCAGCAGTTTATCAACCCAGGGGTTAACACCCTACGAGCAGTACTTC	CASSLSTQGLTPYEQYF
NA	TRBV6-5	NA	TRBJ2-7	TGTGCCAGCAGGACGACAGGAGTCTCCTACGAGCAGTACTTC	CASRTTGVSYEQYF
NA	TRBV27	NA	TRBJ1-5	TGTGCCAGCAGACCCGGACAGTCCAATCAGCCCCAGCATTTT	CASRPGQSNQPQHF
NA	TRBV19	NA	TRBJ2-3	TGTGCCAGTAGAGTGGCCCCCTGGACAGATACGCAGTATTTT	CASRVAPWTDTQYF
TRBD1	TRBV6-6	NA	TRBJ1-5	TGTGCCAGTTCTACGTTACAGGGGAGCCAGCCCCAGCATTTT	CASSTLQGSQPQHF
TRBD2	TRBV28	NA	TRBJ2-4	TGTGCCAGCAGTTCGGGACTAGGGGCCTACATTCAGTACTTC	CASSSGLGAYIQYF
TRBD2	TRBV13	NA	TRBJ2-7	TGTGCCAGCAGCTCCACGCAGACTAGCGTCTACGAGCAGTACTTC	CASSSTQTSVYEQYF
TRBD2	TRBV29-1	NA	TRBJ2-3	TGCAGCGTGACCCCGGGGCGGGACTACTACACAGATACGCAGTATTTT	CSVTPGRDYYTDTQYF
TRBD1	TRBV28	once	TRBJ2-7	TGTGCCAGCAGTCTGTCCCAGGGGGCCTCCTACGAGCAGTACTTC	CASSLSQGASYEQYF
TRBD1	TRBV7-9	NA	TRBJ2-1	TGTGCCAGCAGCATTGGACAGGGTGGGAATGAGCAGTTCTTC	CASSIGQGGNEQFF
NA	TRBV28	NA	TRBJ2-1	TGTGCCAGCAGTTTAGGGAGCGTTGGGGACAATGAGCAGTTCTTC	CASSLGSVGDNEQFF
TRBD1	TRBV29-1	NA	TRBJ1-2	TGCAGCGTTCTTCCGCAACCGGGACAGGGAGGATATGGCTACACCTTC	CSVLPQPGQGGYGYTF
NA	TRBV28	NA	TRBJ1-2	TGTGCCAGCAGTTTACATACGCGGGGCTACACCTTC	CASSLHTRGYTF
TRBD1	TRBV2	NA	TRBJ2-7	TGTGCCAGCAGACGGACAGGGCTTGACCTCTACGACGAGCAGTACTTC	CASRRTGLDLYDEQYF
NA	TRBV5-1	NA	TRBJ1-2	TGCGCCAGCACGGCCCACACCGGGCCACGGAGGGGCTACACCTTC	CASTAHTGPRRGYTF
NA	TRBV18	NA	TRBJ2-7	TGTGCCAGCTCACCATCCGACTATCCCTCCTACGAGCAGTACTTC	CASSPSDYPSYEQYF
NA	TRBV28	NA	TRBJ1-1	TGTGCCAGCAGTTTATACACCCCCCCTGAAGCTTTCTTT	CASSLYTPPEAFF
TRBD1	TRBV6-5	NA	TRBJ1-6	TGTGCCAGCAGTTACCTGACAGGGTATAATTCACCCCTCCACTTT	CASSYLTGYNSPLHF
NA	TRBV14	NA	TRBJ2-1	TGTGCCAGCAGCCAAGGGGGAGTTTCCTACAATGAGCAGTTCTTC	CASSQGGVSYNEQFF